Shown below are 17 T cell receptor beta chains from a single sample sequenced in a study of blood T cell repertoires in COVID-19. The method was immunoSEQ multiplex PCR; TCRdb's version includes in-frame clones alone and lacks a portion of them. The table shows more than 300,000 clones, with 85% to 90% occurring only once. Specimen: peripheral blood. Every receptor here comes from a woman in her 30s with COVID-19, enrolled during active disease.

The J gene is TRBJ2-2, the V gene TRBV4-2; possible D gene TRBD2, 6 bases. This CDR3 is built from 17 residues. Germline lookup yields CDR1 LGHNA and CDR2 YNFKEQ. V lost 0 bases and J 6 bases, leaving 17 bases between the germline ends. The chain's CDR3 is CASSQDRRVGRSGELFF. CDR3 nucleotides: TGTGCCAGCAGCCAAGATCGGAGGGTTGGGCGGTCCGGGGAGCTGTTTTTT.

The J gene is TRBJ1-6, the V gene TRBV12-3 or TRBV12-4; 7 bases line up with TRBD1. This CDR3 region has 13 residues. V was pared by 8 bases and J by 9 bases, with 7 bases of the junction left unmatched. CDR3 loop: CASRRQGGSPLHF. The CDR3 bases are TGTGCCAGCCGGAGACAGGGAGGTTCACCCCTCCACTTT.

The DNA for the CDR3 is TGCGCCAGCAGCCAAGAAGGTGGGGAGTGGACTGAAGCTTTCTTT. Amino acid sequence: CASSQEGGEWTEAFF. V usage is TRBV4-1 and J usage is TRBJ1-1; the D is unclear. The germline V gene has CDR1 MGHRA and CDR2 YSYEKL. This CDR3 region has 15 residues. The V end lost 0 bases, the J end lost 5 bases, and 13 bases lay between the germline ends.

Concerning this clone itself: Just one base apart from a much larger clone, this may be a read error. V is TRBV7-2 and J is TRBJ2-1; 9 bases agree with TRBD2. Trimming cost V 5 bases and J 9 bases; bases outside gene matches: 11. CDR1 is SGHTA, CDR2 FQGNSA, per germline. The CDR3 loop spans 15 amino acids. CDR3 in DNA: TGTGCCAGCAGCCGGAGCGGCGGGGGGGCGGGTGAGCAGTTCTTC. Translated: CASSRSGGGAGEQFF.

This sequence joins TRBV11-1 and TRBJ1-2; D is perhaps TRBD1 (5 bases). The germline V gene has CDR1 SGHAT and CDR2 FQDESV (reference sequence). V lost 1 base to trimming and J lost 8 bases, with 8 bases between them. This CDR3 region has 12 residues. CDR3 sequence reads: CASSLEGEGYTF. The CDR3, as DNA: TGTGCCAGCAGCTTAGAAGGGGAAGGCTACACCTTC. The full variable domain, its missing parts supplied by reference TRBV11-1 and TRBJ1-2, is EAEVAQSPRYKITEKSQAVAFWCDPISGHATLYWYRQILGQGPELLVQFQDESVVDDSQLPKDRFSAERLKGVDSTLKIQPAELGDSAMYLCASSLEGEGYTFGSGTRLTVV.

The J gene is TRBJ2-5, the V gene TRBV3-1 (or the pseudogene TRBV3-2), with no clear D. The CDR3 has 15 amino acids. Germline V CDR1 and CDR2: LGHDT, YNNKEL (reference sequence). Trimming removed 1 base from V and 5 bases from J, with 14 bases in between. The CDR3 region is CASSQGSLHGETQYF. The CDR3, as DNA: TGTGCCAGCAGCCAAGGTTCCCTCCACGGGGAGACCCAGTACTTC.

This chain joins TRBV18 and TRBJ1-1, with D maybe TRBD1 (5 bases). Germline V gene data show CDR1 as KGHSH and CDR2 as LQKENI. The CDR3 extends over 14 amino acids. V shed 3 bases and J shed 5 bases, with 13 bases lying between them. The CDR3 sequence: CASSPGGTGTEAFF. The CDR3 nucleotides are TGTGCCAGCTCACCGGGGGGGACTGGGACTGAAGCTTTCTTT.

The gene calls are TRBV5-5 and TRBJ1-6, with D uncertain. Trimming stripped 4 bases from V and 0 bases from J, with 11 bases between. This CDR3 region has 16 residues. CDR1 and CDR2 from the germline V gene are SGHKS and YYEKEE (reference sequence). CDR3 in DNA: TGTGCCAGCAGCCACGCGTGGTACTCCTATAATTCACCCCTCCACTTT. Encoded protein: CASSHAWYSYNSPLHF.

V and J are TRBV2 and TRBJ1-6, with a tentative D call TRBD1 (5 bases). CDR1 and CDR2 (germline): SNHLY, FYNNEI. The CDR3 length is 13 residues. Deletions cut 4 bases from V and 8 bases from J, with 9 bases between. CDR3 nucleotide sequence: TGTGCCAGCAGTGGGGGCAGTTATTCACCCCTCCACTTT. Amino acids: CASSGGSYSPLHF.

The CDR3 DNA reads TGTGCCAGTAGTATAGATGACGCAGGGCCCTATGGCTACACCTTC. The encoded protein is CASSIDDAGPYGYTF. This chain uses TRBV19 with TRBJ1-2; a weak D match, TRBD1 (5 bases). Trimming pared 0 bases from V and 4 bases from J, leaving 12 bases between. CDR1 is LNHDA, CDR2 SQIVND, per germline (reference sequence). The CDR3 is 15 residues long.

This chain connects TRBV12-3 or TRBV12-4 to TRBJ1-1; 7 nucleotides line up with TRBD1. The CDR3 consists of 12 residues. V shed 6 bases, J shed 5 bases, and the junction held 3 bases outside the gene matches. CDR3 loop: CASSPTGTEAFF. DNA for the CDR3: TGTGCCAGCAGCCCGACAGGGACTGAAGCTTTCTTT.

The chain couples TRBV5-5 to TRBJ2-3; TRBD2 matches 8 bases. The CDR3 has 17 residues. V gave up 4 bases and J gave up 0 bases; unmatched junction bases: 10. Germline CDR1 reads SGHKS; CDR2 reads YYEKEE (reference sequence). This chain's CDR3 is CASSPPTGGTSTDTQYF. CDR3 nucleotide sequence: TGTGCCAGCAGCCCGCCGACGGGGGGGACTAGCACAGATACGCAGTATTTT.

The CDR3 region has the DNA TGTGCCAGCAGCTTTTCCCAGGTTACCTACGAGCAGTACTTC. It codes for CASSFSQVTYEQYF. This chain connects TRBV7-8 to TRBJ2-7, with D unresolved. V was shortened by 3 bases and J by 2 bases, with 11 bases between the two germline ends. The CDR3 covers 14 residues. CDR1 is SGHVS, CDR2 FQNEAQ, per germline.

V is TRBV28 and J is TRBJ1-5, with 9 bases matching TRBD1. The germline V gene encodes CDR1 MDHEN and CDR2 SYDVKM. Germline trimming cut 3 bases from V and 5 bases from J; bases unmatched to any gene: 8. CDR3 length: 16 residues. The CDR3 region has the DNA TGTGCCAGCAGTTTGTGGGGGACAGGGCCCGATCAGCCCCAGCATTTT. Protein product: CASSLWGTGPDQPQHF. The full variable domain, with the rest looked up from reference TRBV28 and TRBJ1-5, is DVKVTQSSRYLVKRTGEKVFLECVQDMDHENMFWYRQDPGLGLRLIYFSYDVKMKEKGDIPEGYSVSREKKERFSLILESASTNQTSMYLCASSLWGTGPDQPQHFGDGTRLSIL.

CDR3 residues: CASSPRDRGEQPQHF. The CDR3 DNA sequence: TGTGCCAGCAGCCCAAGAGACAGGGGAGAGCAGCCCCAGCATTTT. The V and J genes are TRBV9 and TRBJ1-5, with TRBD1 matching over 8 bases. The V and J ends lost 4 bases and 7 bases, in that order; junction bases with no gene match: 10. Looked up from germline, CDR1 is SGDLS and CDR2 is YYNGEE. This CDR3 region has 15 residues.

This sequence joins TRBV5-6 and TRBJ2-7; weak D call: TRBD1 (6 bases). With 1 base removed from V and 2 bases from J, the gap between germline ends came to 13 bases. Germline loops: CDR1 SGHDT, CDR2 YYEEEE. The CDR3 extends over 15 amino acids. Written as DNA, the CDR3 is TGTGCCAGCAGCTTGTGGGGGCACGGGCCCTACGAGCAGTACTTC. Its protein product is CASSLWGHGPYEQYF.

The V gene is TRBV4-1, the J gene TRBJ2-2; weak D call: TRBD2 (5 bases). The CDR3 extends over 15 amino acids. The V and J ends lost 0 bases and 3 bases respectively, with 8 bases between them. CDR1 and CDR2 from the germline V gene are MGHRA and YSYEKL. CDR3 bases: TGCGCCAGCAGCCAAGAGGGAGAGGACACCGGGGAGCTGTTTTTT. Its translation: CASSQEGEDTGELFF.